A selection of T cell receptor beta chains follows, all from one sample in a study of spatial heterogeneity in lung cancer. TCRdb reprocessed the 5' RACE reads via MiXCR and lists one record per CDR3 protein. The table shows approximately 5,900 distinct CDR3 sequences, with 15% to 20% occurring only once. Specimen: lung tumor tissue, collected at surgery. The source of these receptors is a male donor with early-stage non-small cell lung cancer. Both conserved end residues are part of each CDR3. Each record gives: J gene, D gene, V gene, clone size, CDR3 protein, CDR3 DNA. D genes are given only for firm matches. Not all rows give a size; the values are once, few, many and, for expanded clones, a class.

TRBJ2-7	-	TRBV28	few	CASSRRYEQYF	TGTGCCAGCAGCCGCCGCTACGAGCAGTACTTC
TRBJ2-3	-	TRBV27	medium-sized	CASSFPSTDTQYF	TGTGCCAGCAGTTTTCCCAGCACAGATACGCAGTATTTT
TRBJ2-5	TRBD2	TRBV5-6	medium-sized	CASSPTGTSGGLQETQYF	TGTGCCAGCAGCCCCACCGGGACTAGCGGGGGACTCCAAGAGACCCAGTACTTC
TRBJ2-2	TRBD2	TRBV5-6	few	CASSPRLAGRTGELFF	TGTGCCAGCAGCCCTCGACTAGCGGGGAGAACCGGGGAGCTGTTTTTT
TRBJ2-6	-	TRBV19	medium-sized	CASSIRASLNLRGANVLTF	TGTGCCAGTAGTATAAGGGCCAGCCTGAACTTACGGGGGGCCAACGTCCTGACTTTC
TRBJ2-3	-	TRBV20-1	medium-sized	CSARGRDNTDTQYF	TGCAGTGCTAGAGGACGTGATAACACAGATACGCAGTATTTT
TRBJ1-1	-	TRBV20-1	medium-sized	CSVPDGLNTEAFF	TGCAGTGTCCCCGACGGACTGAACACTGAAGCTTTCTTT
TRBJ1-2	TRBD1	TRBV20-1	-	CAPTVQGAYGYTF	TGCGCCCCTACGGTACAGGGGGCTTATGGCTACACCTTC
TRBJ2-1	TRBD2	TRBV28	-	CASSSSGAGDEQFF	TGTGCCAGCAGTTCCAGCGGGGCAGGTGATGAGCAGTTCTTC
TRBJ1-5	TRBD1	TRBV6-5	once	CASSADRVSNQPQHF	TGTGCCAGCAGTGCTGACAGGGTGAGCAATCAGCCCCAGCATTTT
TRBJ2-1	TRBD2	TRBV7-2	-	CASSPEVLAGGYDEQFF	TGTGCCAGCAGCCCAGAGGTACTAGCGGGAGGGTACGATGAGCAGTTCTTC
TRBJ2-7	-	TRBV7-2	-	CASSLSSYEQYF	TGTGCCAGCAGCTTGAGCTCCTACGAGCAGTACTTC
TRBJ2-7	-	TRBV7-9	-	CASSRSGVYEQYF	TGTGCCAGCAGTCGCTCGGGGGTCTACGAGCAGTACTTC
TRBJ2-3	-	TRBV6-2/TRBV6-3	many	CASSYSKDTQYF	TGTGCCAGCAGTTACTCGAAAGATACGCAGTATTTT
TRBJ2-3	TRBD2	TRBV3-1	medium-sized	CASSRTSSATDTQYF	TGTGCCAGCAGCCGGACTAGTAGTGCCACAGATACGCAGTATTTT
TRBJ2-7	TRBD1	TRBV9	-	CASSEETGGLYEQYF	TGTGCCAGCAGCGAGGAGACAGGGGGCCTCTACGAGCAGTACTTC
TRBJ1-1	-	TRBV4-3	-	CASSQDLQTGEAFF	TGCGCCAGCAGCCAAGATCTACAGACAGGTGAAGCTTTCTTT
TRBJ2-4	TRBD2	TRBV20-1	medium-sized	CSAGTSGRWVAKNIQYF	TGCAGTGCTGGGACTAGCGGGAGGTGGGTGGCCAAAAACATTCAGTACTTC
TRBJ2-1	TRBD2	TRBV20-1	-	CSARDPAGRASYNEQFF	TGCAGTGCTAGAGATCCGGCGGGGAGGGCGAGCTACAATGAGCAGTTCTTC
TRBJ1-1	-	TRBV20-1	many	CSARETNTEAFF	TGCAGTGCTAGGGAAACGAACACTGAAGCTTTCTTT
TRBJ2-6	-	TRBV3-1	medium-sized	CASRRAGANVLTF	TGTGCCAGCAGACGAGCCGGGGCCAACGTCCTGACTTTC
TRBJ2-7	-	TRBV7-9	medium-sized	CASSLVGSEQYF	TGTGCCAGCAGCTTAGTCGGGAGCGAGCAGTACTTC
TRBJ1-6	-	TRBV5-1	-	CASSLDGNSPLHF	TGCGCCAGCAGCTTGGACGGAAATTCACCCCTCCACTTT
TRBJ1-2	TRBD1	TRBV30	many	CAWAGGNYGYTF	TGTGCCTGGGCAGGGGGGAACTATGGCTACACCTTC
TRBJ1-5	TRBD1	TRBV6-4	medium-sized	CASSDSGTGGFQPQHF	TGTGCCAGCAGTGACTCCGGGACAGGGGGCTTTCAGCCCCAGCATTTT
TRBJ2-1	-	TRBV28	few	CASSLNSFSYNEQFF	TGTGCCAGCAGTTTAAATTCCTTTTCCTACAATGAGCAGTTCTTC
TRBJ1-2	-	TRBV6-2/TRBV6-3	-	CASSYVAGIYGYTF	TGTGCCAGCAGTTACGTTGCAGGGATCTATGGCTACACCTTC
TRBJ2-3	TRBD1	TRBV28	-	CASSLGGRGKDTQYF	TGTGCCAGCAGTTTAGGCGGCAGGGGGAAAGATACGCAGTATTTT